This T cell receptor (beta chain) is from a study of blood T cell repertoires in COVID-19. Study details: Samples came from the United States, Italy and Spain, spanning acute and convalescent COVID-19. In each case, the material was cDNA or gDNA derived from T cells, B-cell-depleted T cells, or PBMCs.

Some clones are missing from TCRdb's copy, which holds only in-frame ones; the method was immunoSEQ multiplex PCR. Of approximately 77,000 clones in the sample, about 82% are singletons; the top ten hold roughly 8.9%. Germline lookup yields CDR1 SGDLS and CDR2 YYNGEE. The CDR3 covers 17 residues. Trimming removed 3 bases from V and 4 bases from J; junction bases left unmatched: 11. Seattle-derived patients entered the study during active infection and were followed longitudinally. The TCR was taken from a man aged 50 or older with COVID-19, enrolled during active disease. The V call is TRBV9, the J call TRBJ2-3; TRBD2 agrees at 10 bases. Sequenced: peripheral blood. The CDR3 DNA follows: TGTGCCAGCAGCGCGAGCGGGAGGGCCTCATACTCAGATACGCAGTATTTT. Translated: CASSASGRASYSDTQYF.